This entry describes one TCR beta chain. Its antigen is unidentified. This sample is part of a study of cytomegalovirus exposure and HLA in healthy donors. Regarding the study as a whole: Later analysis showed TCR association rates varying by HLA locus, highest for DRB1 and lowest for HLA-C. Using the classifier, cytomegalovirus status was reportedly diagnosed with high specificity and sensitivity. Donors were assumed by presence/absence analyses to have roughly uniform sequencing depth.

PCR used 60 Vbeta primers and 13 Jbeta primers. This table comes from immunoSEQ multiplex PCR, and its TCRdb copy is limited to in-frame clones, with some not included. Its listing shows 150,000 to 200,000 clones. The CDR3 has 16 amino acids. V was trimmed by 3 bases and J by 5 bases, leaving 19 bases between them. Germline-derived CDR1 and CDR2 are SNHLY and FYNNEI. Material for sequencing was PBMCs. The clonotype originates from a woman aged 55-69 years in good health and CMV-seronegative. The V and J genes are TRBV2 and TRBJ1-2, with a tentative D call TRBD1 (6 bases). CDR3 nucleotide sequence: TGTGCCAGCAGTGATTCCCTCTCGGGACAAGGGTATGGCTACACCTTC. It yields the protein CASSDSLSGQGYGYTF.